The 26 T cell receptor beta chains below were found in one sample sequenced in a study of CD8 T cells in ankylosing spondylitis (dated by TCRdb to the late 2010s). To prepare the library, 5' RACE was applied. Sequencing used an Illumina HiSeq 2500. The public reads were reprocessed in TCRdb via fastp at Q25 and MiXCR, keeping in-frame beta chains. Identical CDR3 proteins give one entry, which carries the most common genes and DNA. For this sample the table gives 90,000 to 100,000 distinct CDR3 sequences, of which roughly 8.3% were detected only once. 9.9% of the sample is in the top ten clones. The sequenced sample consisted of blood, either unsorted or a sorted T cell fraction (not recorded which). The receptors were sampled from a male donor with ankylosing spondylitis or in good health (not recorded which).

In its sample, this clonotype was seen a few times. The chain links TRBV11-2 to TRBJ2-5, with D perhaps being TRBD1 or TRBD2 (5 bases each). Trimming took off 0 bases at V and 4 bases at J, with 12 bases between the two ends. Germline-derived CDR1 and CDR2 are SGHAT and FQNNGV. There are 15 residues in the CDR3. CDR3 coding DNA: TGTGCCAGCAGCTTAGAGGGGACCCGTGGAGAGACCCAGTACTTC. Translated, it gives CASSLEGTRGETQYF.

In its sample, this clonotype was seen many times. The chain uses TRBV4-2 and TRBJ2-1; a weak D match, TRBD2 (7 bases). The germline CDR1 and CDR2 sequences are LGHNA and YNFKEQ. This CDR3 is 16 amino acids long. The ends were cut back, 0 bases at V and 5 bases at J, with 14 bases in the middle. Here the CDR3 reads CASSQDWGGGHNEQFF. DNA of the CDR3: TGTGCCAGCAGCCAAGATTGGGGGGGGGGCCACAATGAGCAGTTCTTC.

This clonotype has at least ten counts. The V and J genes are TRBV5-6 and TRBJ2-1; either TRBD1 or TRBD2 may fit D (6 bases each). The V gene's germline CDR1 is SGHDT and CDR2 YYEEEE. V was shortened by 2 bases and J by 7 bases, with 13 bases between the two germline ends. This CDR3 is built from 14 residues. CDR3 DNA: TGTGCCAGCAGCTTTGCAGGGGAGGTGAATGAGCAGTTCTTC. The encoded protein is CASSFAGEVNEQFF.

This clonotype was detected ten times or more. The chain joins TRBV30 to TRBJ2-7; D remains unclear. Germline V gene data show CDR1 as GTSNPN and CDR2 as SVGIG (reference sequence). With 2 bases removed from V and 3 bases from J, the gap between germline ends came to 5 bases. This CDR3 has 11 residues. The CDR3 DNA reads TGTGCCTGGAGTAACGACTACGAGCAGTACTTC. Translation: CAWSNDYEQYF.

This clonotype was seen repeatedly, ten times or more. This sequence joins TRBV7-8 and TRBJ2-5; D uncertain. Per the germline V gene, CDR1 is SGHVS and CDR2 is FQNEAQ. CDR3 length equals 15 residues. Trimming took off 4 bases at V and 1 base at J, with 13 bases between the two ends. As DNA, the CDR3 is TGTGCCAGCAGCTCCCGGGTCTTCTTCCAAGAGACCCAGTACTTC. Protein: CASSSRVFFQETQYF.

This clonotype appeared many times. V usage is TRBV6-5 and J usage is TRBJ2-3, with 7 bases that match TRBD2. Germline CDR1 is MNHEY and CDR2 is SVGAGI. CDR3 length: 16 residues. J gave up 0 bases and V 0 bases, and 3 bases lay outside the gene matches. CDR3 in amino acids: CASSYSIGGSTDTQYF. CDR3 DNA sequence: TGTGCCAGCAGTTACTCGATCGGGGGGAGCACAGATACGCAGTATTTT.

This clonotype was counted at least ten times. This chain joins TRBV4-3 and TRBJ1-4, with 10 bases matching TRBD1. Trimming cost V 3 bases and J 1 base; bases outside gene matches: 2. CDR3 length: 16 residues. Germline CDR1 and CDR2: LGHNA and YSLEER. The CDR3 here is CASSQGQGKTNEKLFF. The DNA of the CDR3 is TGCGCCAGCAGCCAGGGACAGGGGAAAACTAATGAAAAACTGTTTTTT.

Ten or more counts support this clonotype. The DNA of the CDR3 is TGTGCCAGCAGCCAGGGGAGCGGGAGCCAACAAGAGACCCAGTACTTC. It specifies CASSQGSGSQQETQYF. The chain carries TRBV11-3 and TRBJ2-5, with 8 bases aligning to TRBD2. In germline, CDR1 is SGHNT, CDR2 YENEEA. The length of the CDR3 is 16 residues. The V gene end was trimmed by 5 bases and the J gene end by 2 bases; junction bases not matched to a gene: 10.

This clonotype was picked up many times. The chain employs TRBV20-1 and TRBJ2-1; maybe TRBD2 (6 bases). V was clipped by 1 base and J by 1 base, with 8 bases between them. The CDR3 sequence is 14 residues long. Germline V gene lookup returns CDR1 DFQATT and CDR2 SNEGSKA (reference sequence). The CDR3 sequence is CSARGEASYNEQFF. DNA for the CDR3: TGCAGTGCTAGAGGGGAGGCATCCTACAATGAGCAGTTCTTC.

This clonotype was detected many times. CDR3 coding DNA: TGCGCCAGCAGCTTGGGGGGCAACTCCTACAATGAGCAGTTCTTC. Encoded protein: CASSLGGNSYNEQFF. V is TRBV5-1 and J is TRBJ2-1, with D possibly matching TRBD1 (5 bases). Germline V gene data show CDR1 as SGHRS and CDR2 as YFSETQ. The CDR3 totals 15 residues. V was clipped by 0 bases and J by 0 bases, with 7 bases between them.

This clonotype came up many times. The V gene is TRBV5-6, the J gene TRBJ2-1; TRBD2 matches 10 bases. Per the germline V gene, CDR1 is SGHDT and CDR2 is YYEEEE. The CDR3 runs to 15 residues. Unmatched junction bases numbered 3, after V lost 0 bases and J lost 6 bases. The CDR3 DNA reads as TGTGCCAGCAGCTTGGGAGCGGGAGGGGCCAATGAGCAGTTCTTC. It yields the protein CASSLGAGGANEQFF.

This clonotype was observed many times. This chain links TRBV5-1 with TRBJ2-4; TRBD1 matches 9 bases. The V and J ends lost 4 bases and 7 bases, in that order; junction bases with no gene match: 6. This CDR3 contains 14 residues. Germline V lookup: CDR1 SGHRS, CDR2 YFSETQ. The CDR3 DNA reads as TGCGCCAGCAGCGGGGACAGGGTGGCGAACATTCAGTACTTC. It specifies CASSGDRVANIQYF.

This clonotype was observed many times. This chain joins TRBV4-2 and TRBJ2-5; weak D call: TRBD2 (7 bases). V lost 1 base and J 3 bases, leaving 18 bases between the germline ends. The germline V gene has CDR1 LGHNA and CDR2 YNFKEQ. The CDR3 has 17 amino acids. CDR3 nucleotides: TGTGCCAGCAGCCAAGGCCTTCGGGGGCTAGCGGAAGAGACCCAGTACTTC. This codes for CASSQGLRGLAEETQYF.

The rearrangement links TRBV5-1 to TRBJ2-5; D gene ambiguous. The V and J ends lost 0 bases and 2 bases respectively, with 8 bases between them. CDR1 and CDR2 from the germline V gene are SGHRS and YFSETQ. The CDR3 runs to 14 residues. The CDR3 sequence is CASSLATRQETQYF. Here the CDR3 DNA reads TGCGCCAGCAGCTTGGCCACACGACAAGAGACCCAGTACTTC.

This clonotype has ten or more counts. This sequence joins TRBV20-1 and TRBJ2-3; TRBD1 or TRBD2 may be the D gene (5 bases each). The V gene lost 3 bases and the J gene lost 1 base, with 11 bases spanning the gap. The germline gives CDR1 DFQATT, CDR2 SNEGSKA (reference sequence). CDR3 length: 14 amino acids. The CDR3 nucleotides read TGCAGTGCTAGGCCCTTGGGGGGCACAGATACGCAGTATTTT. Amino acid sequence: CSARPLGGTDTQYF.

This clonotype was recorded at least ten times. The CDR3 is CASSYDTAFNSPLHF. The DNA for the CDR3 is TGTGCCAGCAGTTACGATACAGCGTTTAATTCACCCCTCCACTTT. The chain uses TRBV6-5 and TRBJ1-6, with unresolved D. Germline CDR1 reads MNHEY; CDR2 reads SVGAGI. Trimming removed 2 bases at V and 6 bases at J, with 11 bases between. CDR3 size: 15 residues.

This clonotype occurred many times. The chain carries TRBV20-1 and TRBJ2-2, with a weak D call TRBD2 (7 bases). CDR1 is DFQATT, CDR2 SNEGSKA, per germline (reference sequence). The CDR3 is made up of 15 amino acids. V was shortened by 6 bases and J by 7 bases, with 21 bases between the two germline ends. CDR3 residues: CSAPKGGISGGELFF. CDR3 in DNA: TGCAGTGCCCCCAAGGGGGGGATCTCTGGCGGGGAGCTGTTTTTT.

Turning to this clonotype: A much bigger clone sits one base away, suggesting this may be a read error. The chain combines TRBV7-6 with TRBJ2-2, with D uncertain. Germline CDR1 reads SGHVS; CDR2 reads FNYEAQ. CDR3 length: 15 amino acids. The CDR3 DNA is TGTACCAGCAGCTTAGAAGGGTGGGGCACCGGGGAGCTGTTTTTT. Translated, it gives CTSSLEGWGTGELFF.

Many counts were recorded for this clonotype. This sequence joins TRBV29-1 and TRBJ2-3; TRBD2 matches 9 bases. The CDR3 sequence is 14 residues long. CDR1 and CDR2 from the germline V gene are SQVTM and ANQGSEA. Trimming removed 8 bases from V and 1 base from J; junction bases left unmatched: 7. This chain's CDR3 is CSSTTSGGTDTQYF. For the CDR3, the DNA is TGCAGCTCTACGACTAGCGGAGGCACAGATACGCAGTATTTT.

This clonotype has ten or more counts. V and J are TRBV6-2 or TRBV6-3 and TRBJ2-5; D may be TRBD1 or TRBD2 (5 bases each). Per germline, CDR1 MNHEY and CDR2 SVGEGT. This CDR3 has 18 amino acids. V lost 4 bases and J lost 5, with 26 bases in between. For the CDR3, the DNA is TGTGCCAGCAGTTTACCGCGATACCGGACGCCGGGGCGGGAGACCCAGTACTTC. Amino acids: CASSLPRYRTPGRETQYF.

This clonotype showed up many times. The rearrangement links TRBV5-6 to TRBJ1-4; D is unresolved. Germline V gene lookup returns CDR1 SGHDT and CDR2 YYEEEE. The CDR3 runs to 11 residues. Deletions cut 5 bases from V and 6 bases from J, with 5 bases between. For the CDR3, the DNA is TGTGCCAGCAGTTCACATGAAAAACTGTTTTTT. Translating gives CASSSHEKLFF.

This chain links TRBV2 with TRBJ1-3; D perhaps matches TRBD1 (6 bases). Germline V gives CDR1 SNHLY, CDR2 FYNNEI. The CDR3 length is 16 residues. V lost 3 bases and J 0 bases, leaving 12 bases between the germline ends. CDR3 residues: CASSDPGQSSGNTIYF. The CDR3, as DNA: TGTGCCAGCAGTGATCCGGGACAAAGCTCTGGAAACACCATATATTTT.

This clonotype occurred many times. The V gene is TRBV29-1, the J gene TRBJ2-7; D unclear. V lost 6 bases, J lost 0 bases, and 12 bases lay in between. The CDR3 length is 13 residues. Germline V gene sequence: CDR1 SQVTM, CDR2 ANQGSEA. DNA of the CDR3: TGCAGCGTATCGGGTCTAAGCTCCTACGAGCAGTACTTC. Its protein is CSVSGLSSYEQYF.

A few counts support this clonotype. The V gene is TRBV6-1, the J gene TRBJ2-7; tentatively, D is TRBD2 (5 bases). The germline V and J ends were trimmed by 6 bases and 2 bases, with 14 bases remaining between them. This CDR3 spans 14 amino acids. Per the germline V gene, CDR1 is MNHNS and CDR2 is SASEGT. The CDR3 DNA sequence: TGTGCCAGCAGCCGGTCAGCGGAGGCCTACGAGCAGTACTTC. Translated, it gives CASSRSAEAYEQYF.

CDR3 sequence (DNA): TGCGCCAGCAGCCAAGAGGGAGCGCACACTGAAGCTTTCTTT. It is translated as CASSQEGAHTEAFF. The chain combines TRBV4-1 with TRBJ1-1; D unresolved. V was shortened by 0 bases and J by 3 bases, with 8 bases between the two germline ends. The CDR3 is 14 residues long. Germline V CDR1 and CDR2: MGHRA, YSYEKL.

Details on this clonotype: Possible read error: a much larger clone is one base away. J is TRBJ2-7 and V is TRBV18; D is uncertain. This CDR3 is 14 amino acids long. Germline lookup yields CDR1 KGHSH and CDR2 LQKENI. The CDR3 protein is CASPPNVGDYEQYF. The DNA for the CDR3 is TGTGCCAGCCCACCCAACGTTGGAGATTACGAGCAGTACTTC.